The 30 T cell receptor beta chains below were found in one sample sequenced in a study of control samples from healthy donors and cancer patients. Some clones are missing from TCRdb's copy, which holds only in-frame ones; the method was immunoSEQ multiplex PCR. The sample has roughly 94,000 clones, 84% seen once. The sequenced sample was PBMCs. The receptors stem from a man aged 70-80 years with lung cancer.

The chain couples TRBV9 to TRBJ2-7, with D possibly being TRBD1 or TRBD2 (5 bases each). V was shortened by 0 bases and J by 1 base, with 11 bases between the two germline ends. Germline CDR1 reads SGDLS; CDR2 reads YYNGEE. The length of the CDR3 is 15 residues. CDR3 protein: CASSVDGTDSYEQYF. The CDR3 DNA follows: TGTGCCAGCAGCGTAGATGGGACGGATTCCTACGAGCAGTACTTC.

The rearrangement links TRBV6-6 to TRBJ2-7; 8 positions agree with TRBD2. V lost 5 bases and J lost 4; bases outside the gene matches: 10. This CDR3 comprises 15 residues. CDR1 is MNHNY, CDR2 SVGAGI, per germline (reference sequence). CDR3 protein: CASSPGGKVLYEQYF. DNA of the CDR3: TGTGCCAGCAGTCCGGGAGGGAAGGTCTTGTACGAGCAGTACTTC.

The chain is built from TRBV10-1 and TRBJ2-3; TRBD1 aligns across 8 bases. This CDR3 spans 14 amino acids. Germline-derived CDR1 and CDR2 are WNHNN and SYGVQD (reference sequence). Unmatched junction bases numbered 4, after V lost 3 bases and J lost 5 bases. This chain's CDR3 is CASSEPGGKDTQYF. CDR3 DNA sequence: TGCGCCAGCAGTGAACCAGGGGGCAAAGATACGCAGTATTTT.

The chain employs TRBV6-2 or TRBV6-3 and TRBJ1-3; a possible D gene is TRBD1 (5 bases). This CDR3 contains 15 residues. Trimming stripped 1 base from V and 3 bases from J, with 10 bases between. The germline V gene has CDR1 MNHEY and CDR2 SVGEGT. The CDR3 loop is CASSYWAGRGNTIYF. The CDR3, as DNA: TGTGCCAGCAGTTACTGGGCAGGGCGTGGAAACACCATATATTTT.

V and J are TRBV3-1 (or the pseudogene TRBV3-2) and TRBJ1-1; perhaps TRBD1 as D (6 bases). The CDR3 is made up of 12 amino acids. V was cut by 4 bases and J by 5 bases, with 8 bases left in between. Looked up from germline, CDR1 is LGHDT and CDR2 is YNNKEL (reference sequence). The CDR3 reads CASSLRGTEAFF. The CDR3 bases are TGTGCCAGCAGCCTCAGGGGAACTGAAGCTTTCTTT.

The chain carries TRBV30 and TRBJ1-2; 9 bases are shared with TRBD1. The trim removed 2 bases at V and 4 bases at J, leaving 11 bases unmatched. The CDR3 contains 16 residues. Germline values: CDR1 GTSNPN, CDR2 SVGIG (reference sequence). CDR3 sequence: CAWSSTGQGLGYGYTF. Written as DNA, the CDR3 is TGTGCCTGGAGTAGTACGGGACAGGGATTGGGCTATGGCTACACCTTC.

V and J are TRBV6-5 and TRBJ2-3, with D uncertain. This CDR3 is 13 amino acids long. V was cut by 6 bases and J by 11 bases, with 18 bases left in between. Germline CDR1 is MNHEY and CDR2 is SVGAGI. This CDR3 reads CASSKPEQGLQYF. The CDR3 DNA sequence: TGTGCCAGCAGCAAACCGGAACAAGGGTTGCAGTATTTT.

J is TRBJ2-1 and V is TRBV20-1, with D possibly matching TRBD1 (6 bases). Trimming pared 3 bases from V and 4 bases from J, leaving 22 bases between. Germline values: CDR1 DFQATT, CDR2 SNEGSKA (reference sequence). This CDR3 spans 17 amino acids. CDR3 amino acids: CSASDIRLDSFYNEQFF. In nucleotides, the CDR3 is TGCAGTGCTAGTGATATACGGTTGGACAGTTTTTACAATGAGCAGTTCTTC.

The chain employs TRBV3-1 (or the pseudogene TRBV3-2) and TRBJ2-2; 7 bases line up with TRBD1. The CDR3 is 16 amino acids. Germline CDR1 LGHDT, CDR2 YNNKEL (reference sequence). V shed 6 bases, J shed 0 bases, and the junction held 7 bases outside the gene matches. This CDR3 reads CASSHRGKANTGELFF. The CDR3 coding sequence is TGTGCCAGCAGTCACAGGGGTAAGGCGAACACCGGGGAGCTGTTTTTT.

This chain links TRBV4-2 with TRBJ1-4; no clear D gene. Germline values: CDR1 LGHNA, CDR2 YNFKEQ. Trimming took 5 bases from V and 3 from J, leaving 19 bases between them. This CDR3 is 17 amino acids long. The CDR3 bases are TGTGCCAGCAGCGTCCGTGCGGTGGTCATCTCTAATGAAAAACTGTTTTTT. It codes for CASSVRAVVISNEKLFF.

The genes are TRBV5-1 and TRBJ2-7; maybe TRBD1 (5 bases). V was clipped by 4 bases and J by 0 bases, with 17 bases between them. CDR3 length: 16 residues. Germline V gives CDR1 SGHRS, CDR2 YFSETQ. This CDR3 reads CASSPSSGYTSYEQYF. The CDR3, as DNA: TGCGCCAGCAGCCCGTCATCAGGGTACACCTCCTACGAGCAGTACTTC.

The rearrangement uses TRBV10-3 and TRBJ1-2, with D hard to call. The CDR3 contains 14 residues. CDR1 is ENHRY and CDR2 is SYGVKD in the germline V gene. Trimming took off 3 bases at V and 1 base at J, with 9 bases between the two ends. The CDR3 is CAISEPTVNYGYTF. CDR3 in DNA: TGTGCCATCAGTGAACCAACAGTTAACTATGGCTACACCTTC.

The gene calls are TRBV6-5 and TRBJ1-4; 8 bases fit TRBD1. V gave up 6 bases and J gave up 14 bases; unmatched junction bases: 14. This CDR3 has 14 amino acids. Germline CDR1 is MNHEY and CDR2 is SVGAGI. The CDR3 loop reads CASRPPGQASELFF. The CDR3 nucleotides are TGTGCCAGCAGGCCTCCGGGACAGGCGTCCGAGCTGTTTTTT.

J is TRBJ2-6 and V is TRBV19; D not certain. V lost 1 base and J 2 bases, leaving 6 bases between the germline ends. The germline gives CDR1 LNHDA, CDR2 SQIVND (reference sequence). The CDR3 length is 15 residues. The CDR3 loop is CASSIGQPGANVLTF. The CDR3 DNA is TGTGCCAGTAGTATAGGGCAACCTGGGGCCAACGTCCTGACTTTC.

The chain recombines TRBV5-1 with TRBJ2-5; tentatively, D is TRBD1 (5 bases). CDR1 SGHRS and CDR2 YFSETQ come from the germline V gene. The V end was cut by 4 bases, the J end by 1 base, with 14 bases between. The CDR3 is 15 residues long. CDR3 region: CASSLDTIPQETQYF. The CDR3 DNA sequence: TGCGCCAGCAGCCTGGACACGATTCCCCAAGAGACCCAGTACTTC.

In DNA form, the CDR3 reads TGTGCCAGTAGTATAATCAGGGCAGATAAGAACACTGAAGCTTTCTTT. Encoded protein: CASSIIRADKNTEAFF. V gene TRBV19 combines with J gene TRBJ1-1, with D perhaps TRBD1 (5 bases). The V end was cut by 2 bases, the J end by 1 base, with 14 bases between. CDR1 and CDR2 from the germline V gene are LNHDA and SQIVND (reference sequence). The CDR3 runs 16 residues.

The chain employs TRBV10-1 and TRBJ2-1; 8 bases fit TRBD1. CDR1 and CDR2 from the germline V gene are WNHNN and SYGVQD (reference sequence). The CDR3 contains 15 residues. After removal of 2 bases from V and 10 bases from J, the junction contained 10 bases not matched to a gene. CDR3 DNA sequence: TGCGCCAGCAGTGAGGTAGGGACAGGCGCTCAAGAGCAGTTCTTC. Its protein is CASSEVGTGAQEQFF.

The V and J genes are TRBV7-9 and TRBJ1-5; D call uncertain. CDR1 is SEHNR, CDR2 FQNEAQ, per germline (reference sequence). Trimming took off 1 base at V and 6 bases at J, with 10 bases between the two ends. The CDR3 is made up of 14 amino acids. The CDR3 DNA is TGTGCCAGCAGCTTAGTAGGGAGCCGTCAGCCCCAGCATTTT. Residues: CASSLVGSRQPQHF.

This chain joins TRBV29-1 and TRBJ1-2; a weak D match, TRBD1 (5 bases). This CDR3 contains 17 residues. Trimming stripped 0 bases from V and 4 bases from J, with 21 bases between. Germline CDR1 reads SQVTM; CDR2 reads ANQGSEA. In nucleotides, the CDR3 is TGCAGCGTTGAAGATGGGCGCAGGGAAGGAAAATTCTATGGCTACACCTTC. Amino acid sequence: CSVEDGRREGKFYGYTF. The whole variable domain, remainder taken from reference TRBV29-1 and TRBJ1-2, is SAVISQKPSRDICQRGTSLTIQCQVDSQVTMMFWYRQQPGQSLTLIATANQGSEATYESGFVIDKFPISRPNLTFSTLTVSNMSPEDSSIYLCSVEDGRREGKFYGYTFGSGTRLTVV.

The rearrangement joins TRBV11-2 to TRBJ2-6; TRBD1 might be the D (7 bases). The CDR3 runs to 17 residues. Germline assignment: CDR1 SGHAT and CDR2 FQNNGV. The germline V and J ends were trimmed by 0 bases and 8 bases, with 17 bases remaining between them. The CDR3 reads CASSLDVRGTYTNVLTF. The CDR3 bases are TGTGCCAGCAGCTTAGACGTCAGGGGGACTTATACCAACGTCCTGACTTTC. Using reference TRBV11-2 and TRBJ2-6 for the parts outside the CDR3, the full variable domain is EAGVAQSPRYKIIEKRQSVAFWCNPISGHATLYWYQQILGQGPKLLIQFQNNGVVDDSQLPKDRFSAERLKGVDSTLKIQPAKLEDSAVYLCASSLDVRGTYTNVLTFGAGSRLTVL.

The chain uses TRBV12-3 or TRBV12-4 and TRBJ1-2, with TRBD1 identical over 7 bases. This CDR3 has 12 amino acids. J lost 5 bases, V lost 5 bases, and 2 bases had no gene match. Written as DNA, the CDR3 is TGTGCCAGCAGTGGACAGGTTTATGGCTACACCTTC. Translating gives CASSGQVYGYTF.

V is TRBV7-9 and J is TRBJ1-1, with 9 bases lining up with TRBD1. Germline CDR1 SEHNR, CDR2 FQNEAQ (reference sequence). Trimming took 1 base from V and 3 from J; bases not matched to a gene: 3. The CDR3 contains 15 residues. CDR3 protein: CASSLGDRDHTEAFF. For the CDR3, the DNA is TGTGCCAGCAGCTTAGGGGACAGGGACCACACTGAAGCTTTCTTT.

V is TRBV7-9 and J is TRBJ1-4; D unresolved. V was cut by 5 bases and J by 0 bases, with 10 bases left in between. The CDR3 length is 15 residues. CDR1 and CDR2 (germline): SEHNR, FQNEAQ (reference sequence). The CDR3 bases are TGTGCCAGCAGCGAGAGGCGAACAACTAATGAAAAACTGTTTTTT. Its translation is CASSERRTTNEKLFF. Variable domain in full (rest from reference TRBV7-9 and TRBJ1-4): DTGVSQNPRHKITKRGQNVTFRCDPISEHNRLYWYRQTLGQGPEFLTYFQNEAQLEKSRLLSDRFSAERPKGSFSTLEIQRTEQGDSAMYLCASSERRTTNEKLFFGSGTQLSVL.

The CDR3 spells CASSLDLASGTDTQYF. The CDR3 DNA follows: TGCGCCAGCAGCTTGGACCTAGCGTCTGGCACAGATACGCAGTATTTT. The V call is TRBV5-1, the J call TRBJ2-3; D possibly corresponds to TRBD2 (6 bases). Trimming took 0 bases from V and 1 from J, leaving 12 bases between them. Germline loops: CDR1 SGHRS, CDR2 YFSETQ. The CDR3 length is 16 residues.

The chain combines TRBV2 with TRBJ2-5; a weak D match, TRBD2 (6 bases). CDR1 is SNHLY, CDR2 FYNNEI, per germline. The V end lost 5 bases, the J end lost 2 bases, and 9 bases lay between the germline ends. This CDR3 has 13 residues. DNA of the CDR3: TGTGCCAGCAGTAGGGACTGGCAAGAGACCCAGTACTTC. Translating it yields CASSRDWQETQYF.

This clone was detected only a few times. This chain connects TRBV6-1 to TRBJ2-7; 9 nucleotides agree with TRBD1. Trimming removed 1 base from V and 3 bases from J; junction bases left unmatched: 4. This CDR3 has 15 amino acids. Germline CDR1 is MNHNS and CDR2 is SASEGT. Here the CDR3 DNA reads TGTGCCAGCAGTGAAGTGGGACAGGGCATCTACGAGCAGTACTTC. This sequence encodes CASSEVGQGIYEQYF.

This chain connects TRBV6-4 to TRBJ2-3, with unresolved D. There are 13 residues in the CDR3. Trimming cost V 4 bases and J 4 bases, with 9 bases left between them. Looked up from germline, CDR1 is MRHNA and CDR2 is SNTAGT. CDR3 bases: TGTGCCAGCAGTGGCCAGCGAGCAGATACGCAGTATTTT. This codes for CASSGQRADTQYF.

The chain links TRBV5-1 to TRBJ2-7, with D maybe TRBD1 (6 bases). Germline loops: CDR1 SGHRS, CDR2 YFSETQ. V lost 5 bases and J lost 6, with 15 bases in between. The CDR3 sequence is 13 residues long. This chain's CDR3 is CASSSTGYAEQYF. The CDR3 DNA reads TGCGCCAGCAGTTCTACAGGGTACGCCGAGCAGTACTTC.

The chain couples TRBV5-4 to TRBJ2-6, with 10 bases matching TRBD1. From germline, CDR1 is SGHNT and CDR2 YYREEE (reference sequence). V shed 1 base and J 0 bases; nucleotides not matched to a gene: 4. The CDR3 totals 18 residues. The CDR3, as DNA: TGTGCCAGCAGCTTGATGGGACAGGGGAACTCTGGGGCCAACGTCCTGACTTTC. Translation gives CASSLMGQGNSGANVLTF.

In its sample, this clone was seen once. The rearrangement joins TRBV7-2 to TRBJ1-1, with D unresolved. Per the germline V gene, CDR1 is SGHTA and CDR2 is FQGNSA. Trimming took off 1 base at V and 1 base at J, with 10 bases between the two ends. CDR3 size: 15 residues. The DNA of the CDR3 is TGTGCCAGCAGCTTAGATGGCAGGCCGAACACTGAAGCTTTCTTT. It encodes CASSLDGRPNTEAFF.